These T cell receptor beta chains were read from a single sample in a study of cytomegalovirus exposure and HLA in healthy donors. TCRdb keeps only in-frame clones here, not all; method: immunoSEQ multiplex PCR. The table lists 120,000 or so clones, 70% to 85% of them singletons, with roughly 1.8% in the top ten. Sequencing input: PBMCs. The receptors shown here come from a man aged 18 to 30 in good health and CMV-seronegative. Each CDR3 is given with its conserved first and last residue. The order of the fields is J gene, V gene, clone size, CDR3 length, D gene, CDR3 protein, CDR3 DNA. A D gene is named only where the DNA matches it firmly. Some rows mark clone size as missing; the rest say once, few, many or name a class of expanded clone.

J: TRBJ1-2; V: TRBV7-8; size: NA; length: 15; D: NA; CDR3: CASSFRRDPNYGYTF; DNA: TGTGCCAGCAGCTTTCGGAGGGACCCTAACTATGGCTACACCTTC
J: TRBJ1-1; V: TRBV11-3; size: NA; length: 16; D: TRBD1; CDR3: CASSFHGQVGNTEAFF; DNA: TGTGCCAGCAGCTTCCACGGACAGGTGGGGAACACTGAAGCTTTCTTT
J: TRBJ1-5; V: TRBV5-5; size: NA; length: 15; D: NA; CDR3: CASSFELYSNQPQHF; DNA: TGTGCCAGCAGCTTCGAGCTATATAGCAATCAGCCCCAGCATTTT
J: TRBJ1-2; V: TRBV28; size: NA; length: 15; D: NA; CDR3: CASSLTLGGVSGYTF; DNA: TGTGCCAGCAGTTTGACCTTGGGGGGGGTGAGTGGCTACACCTTC
J: TRBJ2-7; V: TRBV5-5; size: NA; length: 13; D: NA; CDR3: CASSRGDSYEQYF; DNA: TGTGCCAGCAGTCGGGGTGACTCCTACGAGCAGTACTTC
J: TRBJ1-5; V: TRBV5-5; size: NA; length: 16; D: NA; CDR3: CASSLTGGHSNQPQHF; DNA: TGTGCCAGCAGCCTGACAGGCGGGCATAGCAATCAGCCCCAGCATTTT
J: TRBJ1-1; V: TRBV5-4; size: NA; length: 14; D: NA; CDR3: CASSLGGQSTEAFF; DNA: TGTGCCAGCAGCTTGGGGGGGCAGAGCACTGAAGCTTTCTTT
J: TRBJ2-7; V: TRBV28; size: NA; length: 14; D: TRBD1; CDR3: CASSWDRVSYEQYF; DNA: TGTGCCAGCAGTTGGGACAGGGTTTCCTACGAGCAGTACTTC
J: TRBJ1-3; V: TRBV10-1; size: NA; length: 15; D: TRBD1; CDR3: CASSPGQGLGNTIYF; DNA: TGCGCCAGCAGCCCGGGACAGGGGCTTGGAAACACCATATATTTT
J: TRBJ2-5; V: TRBV19; size: NA; length: 15; D: NA; CDR3: CASSIPGLGQETQYF; DNA: TGTGCCAGTAGTATACCAGGGTTGGGCCAAGAGACCCAGTACTTC
J: TRBJ2-1; V: TRBV6-4; size: few; length: 17; D: NA; CDR3: CASSIAPSWSSYNEQFF; DNA: TGTGCCAGCAGTATTGCCCCCTCCTGGAGCTCCTACAATGAGCAGTTCTTC
J: TRBJ2-5; V: TRBV6-5; size: NA; length: 16; D: TRBD2; CDR3: CASSYSWGTRQETQYF; DNA: TGTGCCAGCAGTTACTCCTGGGGGACTAGGCAAGAGACCCAGTACTTC
J: TRBJ1-6; V: TRBV6-5; size: NA; length: 14; D: NA; CDR3: CASKSRQGNSPLHF; DNA: TGTGCCAGCAAGTCCCGCCAGGGGAATTCACCCCTCCACTTT
J: TRBJ2-5; V: TRBV15; size: NA; length: 15; D: TRBD2; CDR3: CATSRDVTGGETQYF; DNA: TGTGCCACCAGCAGAGATGTAACGGGGGGAGAGACCCAGTACTTC
J: TRBJ2-1; V: TRBV27; size: NA; length: 11; D: NA; CDR3: CAGTFANEQFF; DNA: TGTGCCGGCACCTTCGCGAATGAGCAGTTCTTC
J: TRBJ2-1; V: TRBV9; size: NA; length: 15; D: TRBD2; CDR3: CASSVRAGGPWEQFF; DNA: TGTGCCAGCAGCGTAAGGGCGGGGGGGCCATGGGAGCAGTTCTTC
J: TRBJ1-4; V: TRBV6-1; size: NA; length: 13; D: NA; CDR3: CASSQRQNEKLFF; DNA: TGTGCCAGCAGCCAGCGACAGAATGAAAAACTGTTTTTT
J: TRBJ2-5; V: TRBV5-1; size: NA; length: 15; D: TRBD2; CDR3: CASSELAGVQETQYF; DNA: TGCGCCAGCAGCGAACTAGCGGGGGTTCAAGAGACCCAGTACTTC
J: TRBJ1-1; V: TRBV9; size: once; length: 13; D: NA; CDR3: CASSFEGDTEAFF; DNA: TGTGCCAGCAGCTTTGAGGGGGATACTGAAGCTTTCTTT
J: TRBJ2-5; V: TRBV7-3; size: NA; length: 16; D: TRBD2; CDR3: CASSPQPRGGRETQYF; DNA: TGTGCCAGCAGCCCTCAGCCTCGGGGGGGCCGAGAGACCCAGTACTTC
J: TRBJ1-2; V: TRBV19; size: NA; length: 14; D: TRBD1; CDR3: CASRSDRLNYGYTF; DNA: TGTGCCAGTAGATCGGACAGGCTGAACTATGGCTACACCTTC
J: TRBJ1-2; V: TRBV5-1; size: NA; length: 15; D: TRBD1; CDR3: CASSSGTATRNGYTF; DNA: TGCGCCAGCAGCTCTGGGACAGCGACTAGGAATGGCTACACCTTC
J: TRBJ2-5; V: TRBV25-1; size: NA; length: 18; D: NA; CDR3: CASSESLGNREIQETQYF; DNA: TGTGCCAGCAGTGAAAGTTTAGGAAACAGGGAAATCCAAGAGACCCAGTACTTC
J: TRBJ2-4; V: TRBV5-4; size: once; length: 15; D: NA; CDR3: CASSLGGTAKNIQYF; DNA: TGTGCCAGCAGCTTGGGCGGGACAGCCAAAAACATTCAGTACTTC
J: TRBJ2-7; V: TRBV27; size: NA; length: 15; D: NA; CDR3: CASSVRGPASYEQYF; DNA: TGTGCCAGCAGTGTCAGGGGACCTGCATCCTACGAGCAGTACTTC
J: TRBJ2-7; V: TRBV5-1; size: medium-sized; length: 15; D: TRBD2; CDR3: CASSLGAGGDYEQYF; DNA: TGCGCCAGCAGCTTGGGAGCGGGGGGGGACTACGAGCAGTACTTC
J: TRBJ2-1; V: TRBV6-1; size: NA; length: 15; D: TRBD2; CDR3: CASRRTSGRYNEQFF; DNA: TGTGCCAGCAGACGGACTAGCGGGCGTTACAATGAGCAGTTCTTC
J: TRBJ1-2; V: TRBV18; size: NA; length: 13; D: NA; CDR3: CASSPNAGDGYTF; DNA: TGTGCCAGCTCACCGAACGCAGGGGACGGCTACACCTTC
J: TRBJ2-1; V: TRBV4-1; size: NA; length: 16; D: NA; CDR3: CASSQPGQISYNEQFF; DNA: TGCGCCAGCAGCCAACCAGGGCAGATATCTTACAATGAGCAGTTCTTC
J: TRBJ1-2; V: TRBV5-4; size: NA; length: 16; D: TRBD1; CDR3: CASSSGVGQGKDGYTF; DNA: TGTGCCAGCAGCTCAGGGGTGGGACAGGGGAAGGATGGCTACACCTTC
J: TRBJ2-1; V: TRBV5-6; size: NA; length: 17; D: NA; CDR3: CASSSWPLQGPHNEQFF; DNA: TGTGCCAGCAGCTCCTGGCCCTTACAGGGTCCCCACAATGAGCAGTTCTTC
J: TRBJ1-1; V: TRBV5-5; size: NA; length: 15; D: NA; CDR3: CASSSDPPRVTEAFF; DNA: TGTGCCAGCAGCTCCGACCCACCCCGGGTCACTGAAGCTTTCTTT
J: TRBJ1-1; V: TRBV5-4; size: once; length: 16; D: NA; CDR3: CASSPNFLQGTTEAFF; DNA: TGTGCCAGCAGCCCAAATTTCCTACAGGGAACCACTGAAGCTTTCTTT
J: TRBJ1-2; V: TRBV5-6; size: once; length: 15; D: TRBD1; CDR3: CASSPPTGGDYGYTF; DNA: TGTGCCAGCAGCCCACCGACAGGGGGAGACTATGGCTACACCTTC
J: TRBJ1-2; V: TRBV6-5; size: NA; length: 16; D: NA; CDR3: CASSYRRIRGSYGYTF; DNA: TGTGCCAGCAGTTACCGGAGGATTCGGGGATCATATGGCTACACCTTC
J: TRBJ2-5; V: TRBV5-1; size: NA; length: 15; D: NA; CDR3: CASSPSFRGRETQYF; DNA: TGCGCCAGCAGTCCCTCGTTCCGGGGAAGAGAGACCCAGTACTTC
J: TRBJ2-3; V: TRBV5-6; size: NA; length: 14; D: NA; CDR3: CASSLAGVTDTQYF; DNA: TGTGCCAGCAGCTTGGCAGGGGTCACAGATACGCAGTATTTT
J: TRBJ1-3; V: TRBV14; size: NA; length: 16; D: TRBD1; CDR3: CASSHVRDRGTNTIYF; DNA: TGTGCCAGCAGCCACGTCCGGGACAGGGGCACGAACACCATATATTTT
J: TRBJ2-7; V: TRBV7-5; size: once; length: 16; D: NA; CDR3: CARSQEGPGGSYEQYF; DNA: TGTGCCAGAAGCCAGGAGGGACCGGGGGGCTCCTACGAGCAGTACTTC
J: TRBJ2-5; V: TRBV7-8; size: NA; length: 13; D: NA; CDR3: CASTQRVETEQYF; DNA: TGTGCCAGCACCCAAAGGGTTGAGACAGAGCAGTACTTC
J: TRBJ2-7; V: TRBV19; size: NA; length: 16; D: TRBD1; CDR3: CASTPKPGTGVYEQYF; DNA: TGTGCCAGTACCCCCAAACCCGGGACAGGGGTCTACGAGCAGTACTTC
J: TRBJ2-1; V: TRBV13; size: NA; length: 16; D: TRBD2; CDR3: CASSLALAGGHGEQFF; DNA: TGTGCCAGCAGCTTAGCGCTAGCGGGGGGGCATGGTGAGCAGTTCTTC
J: TRBJ2-1; V: TRBV9; size: NA; length: 15; D: NA; CDR3: CASTEGPIGHNEQFF; DNA: TGTGCCAGCACCGAGGGCCCTATTGGCCACAATGAGCAGTTCTTC
J: TRBJ1-6; V: TRBV5-1; size: NA; length: 16; D: NA; CDR3: CASSLVSGEANSPLHF; DNA: TGCGCCAGCAGCTTGGTTTCCGGGGAGGCTAATTCACCCCTCCACTTT
J: TRBJ2-7; V: TRBV10-2; size: NA; length: 16; D: TRBD1; CDR3: CASSGRGRTGDYEQYF; DNA: TGCGCCAGCAGTGGAAGGGGGAGGACAGGGGATTACGAGCAGTACTTC
J: TRBJ2-3; V: TRBV9; size: NA; length: 18; D: TRBD2; CDR3: CASSAGLAGGATGDTQYF; DNA: TGTGCCAGCAGCGCCGGACTAGCGGGGGGCGCAACTGGAGATACGCAGTATTTT
J: TRBJ2-1; V: TRBV4-2; size: NA; length: 19; D: TRBD2; CDR3: CASSQDTSGGYSSYNEQFF; DNA: TGTGCCAGCAGCCAAGACACTAGCGGGGGGTATAGCTCCTACAATGAGCAGTTCTTC
J: TRBJ1-2; V: TRBV2; size: NA; length: 13; D: NA; CDR3: CASRRTTNYGYTF; DNA: TGTGCCAGCAGGAGAACTACTAACTATGGCTACACCTTC
J: TRBJ2-1; V: TRBV7-6; size: NA; length: 16; D: TRBD2; CDR3: CASSSLAGGSYNEQFF; DNA: TGTGCCAGCAGCTCCCTAGCGGGGGGGAGTTACAATGAGCAGTTCTTC
J: TRBJ1-2; V: TRBV28; size: NA; length: 14; D: NA; CDR3: CATREAAPNYGYTF; DNA: TGTGCCACCCGCGAGGCCGCCCCGAACTATGGCTACACCTTC
J: TRBJ1-3; V: TRBV6-5; size: NA; length: 15; D: NA; CDR3: CASSKSGYSGNTIYF; DNA: TGTGCCAGCAGTAAATCGGGTTACTCTGGAAACACCATATATTTT
J: TRBJ1-5; V: TRBV9; size: NA; length: 15; D: NA; CDR3: CASSAGGGGGQPQHF; DNA: TGTGCCAGCAGCGCCGGGGGGGGCGGGGGTCAGCCCCAGCATTTT
J: TRBJ1-1; V: TRBV4-2; size: NA; length: 16; D: NA; CDR3: CASSQETRGTNTEAFF; DNA: TGTGCCAGCAGCCAAGAAACGCGGGGAACGAACACTGAAGCTTTCTTT
J: TRBJ1-5; V: TRBV2; size: NA; length: 16; D: NA; CDR3: CASSPIDSYSNQPQHF; DNA: TGTGCCAGCAGTCCGATTGACAGTTATAGCAATCAGCCCCAGCATTTT
J: TRBJ2-5; V: TRBV5-4; size: once; length: 12; D: NA; CDR3: CASSSGTETQYF; DNA: TGTGCCAGCAGCTCTGGCACGGAGACCCAGTACTTC
J: TRBJ1-4; V: TRBV9; size: few; length: 16; D: NA; CDR3: CASSVNRDPTNEKLFF; DNA: TGTGCCAGCAGCGTAAACAGGGACCCAACTAATGAAAAACTGTTTTTT
J: TRBJ2-2; V: TRBV7-2; size: NA; length: 15; D: TRBD2; CDR3: CASSGTSGYTGELFF; DNA: TGTGCCAGCAGCGGGACTAGCGGTTACACCGGGGAGCTGTTTTTT